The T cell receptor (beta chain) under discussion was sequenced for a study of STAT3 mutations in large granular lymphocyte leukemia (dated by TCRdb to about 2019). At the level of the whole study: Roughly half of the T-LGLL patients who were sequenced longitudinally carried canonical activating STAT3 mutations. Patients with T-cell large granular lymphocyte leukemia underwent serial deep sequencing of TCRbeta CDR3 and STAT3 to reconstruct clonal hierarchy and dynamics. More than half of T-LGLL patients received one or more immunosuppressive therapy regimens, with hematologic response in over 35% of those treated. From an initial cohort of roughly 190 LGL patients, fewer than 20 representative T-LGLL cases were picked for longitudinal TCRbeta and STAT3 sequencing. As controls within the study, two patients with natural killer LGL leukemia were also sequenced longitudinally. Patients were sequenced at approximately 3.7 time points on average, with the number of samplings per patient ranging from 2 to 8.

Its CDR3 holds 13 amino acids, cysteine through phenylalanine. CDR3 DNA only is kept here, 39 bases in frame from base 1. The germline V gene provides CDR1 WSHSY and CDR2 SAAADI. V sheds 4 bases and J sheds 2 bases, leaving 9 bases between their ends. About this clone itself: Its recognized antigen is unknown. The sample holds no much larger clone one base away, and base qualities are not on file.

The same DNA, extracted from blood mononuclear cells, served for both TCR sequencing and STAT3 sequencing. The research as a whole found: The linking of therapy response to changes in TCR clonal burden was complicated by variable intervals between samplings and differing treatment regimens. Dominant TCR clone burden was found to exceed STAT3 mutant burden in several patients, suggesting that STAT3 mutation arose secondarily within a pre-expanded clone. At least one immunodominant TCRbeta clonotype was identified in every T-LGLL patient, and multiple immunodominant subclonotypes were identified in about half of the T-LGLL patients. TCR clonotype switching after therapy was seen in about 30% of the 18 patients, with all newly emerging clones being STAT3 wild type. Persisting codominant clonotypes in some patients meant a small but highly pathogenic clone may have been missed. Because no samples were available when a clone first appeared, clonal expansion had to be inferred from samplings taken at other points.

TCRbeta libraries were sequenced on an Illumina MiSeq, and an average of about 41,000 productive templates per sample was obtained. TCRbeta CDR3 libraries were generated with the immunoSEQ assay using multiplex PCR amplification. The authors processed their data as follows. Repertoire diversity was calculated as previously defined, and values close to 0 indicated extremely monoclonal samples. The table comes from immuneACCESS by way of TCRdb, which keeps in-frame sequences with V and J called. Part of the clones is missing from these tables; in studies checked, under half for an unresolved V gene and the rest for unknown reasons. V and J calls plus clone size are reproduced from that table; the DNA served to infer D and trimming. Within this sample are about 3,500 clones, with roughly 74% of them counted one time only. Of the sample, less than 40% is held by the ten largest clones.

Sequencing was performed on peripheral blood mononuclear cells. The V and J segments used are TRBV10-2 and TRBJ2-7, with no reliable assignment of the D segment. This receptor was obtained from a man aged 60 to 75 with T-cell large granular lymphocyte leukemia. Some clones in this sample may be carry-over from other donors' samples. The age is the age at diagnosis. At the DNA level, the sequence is TGCGCCAGCAGTGGGGTGGCTGCCTACGAGCAGTACTTC. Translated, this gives CASSGVAAYEQYF.